These T cell receptor beta chains were read from a single sample in a study of blood T cell repertoires in COVID-19. Method: immunoSEQ multiplex PCR; TCRdb's copy keeps in-frame clones and lacks some. Of under 75,000 clones in the sample, 70% to 85% are singletons; the top ten hold less than 7%. Specimen: peripheral blood. These receptors all come from a woman aged 70 to 79 with acute or convalescent COVID-19. The CDR3 runs from the conserved cysteine through the conserved F or W. The order of the fields is V gene, clone size, D gene, J gene, CDR3 protein, CDR3 DNA. D genes are given only for firm matches. Clone size is shown for a subset of rows, as once, few, many or a class of expanded clone.

v_gene: TRBV5-6; abundance: NA; d_gene: NA; j_gene: TRBJ2-3; CDR3aa: CASSLYLPMGADTQYF; CDR3nt: TGTGCCAGCAGCTTGTACTTACCGATGGGGGCGGATACGCAGTATTTT
v_gene: TRBV5-4; abundance: NA; d_gene: NA; j_gene: TRBJ2-2; CDR3aa: CASSLARNTGELFF; CDR3nt: TGTGCCAGCAGCTTGGCCCGGAACACCGGGGAGCTGTTTTTT
v_gene: TRBV19; abundance: NA; d_gene: NA; j_gene: TRBJ1-3; CDR3aa: CASSRGMGEVSGNTIYF; CDR3nt: TGTGCCAGTAGCCGGGGTATGGGAGAGGTCTCTGGAAACACCATATATTTT
v_gene: TRBV4-1; abundance: NA; d_gene: NA; j_gene: TRBJ1-1; CDR3aa: CASSHPTYRRNTEAFF; CDR3nt: TGCGCCAGCAGCCATCCCACTTACAGGCGGAACACTGAAGCTTTCTTT
v_gene: TRBV6-6; abundance: NA; d_gene: TRBD1; j_gene: TRBJ2-3; CDR3aa: CASGDRGRQTDTQYF; CDR3nt: TGTGCCAGCGGCGACAGGGGGCGACAAACAGATACGCAGTATTTT
v_gene: TRBV19; abundance: NA; d_gene: TRBD1; j_gene: TRBJ2-3; CDR3aa: CASSAGTGVTDTQYF; CDR3nt: TGTGCCAGTAGCGCCGGGACAGGGGTGACAGATACGCAGTATTTT
v_gene: TRBV7-2; abundance: once; d_gene: NA; j_gene: TRBJ2-1; CDR3aa: CASSDGFINEQFF; CDR3nt: TGTGCCAGCAGCGACGGGTTCATCAATGAGCAGTTCTTC
v_gene: TRBV19; abundance: NA; d_gene: TRBD1; j_gene: TRBJ1-4; CDR3aa: CASRTTGGGEKLFF; CDR3nt: TGTGCCAGTAGAACGACAGGGGGAGGTGAAAAACTGTTTTTT
v_gene: TRBV19; abundance: NA; d_gene: TRBD1; j_gene: TRBJ1-5; CDR3aa: CASSIDRARQGSQPQHF; CDR3nt: TGTGCCAGTAGTATAGACCGAGCCCGACAGGGTAGTCAGCCCCAGCATTTT
v_gene: TRBV3-1/TRBV3-2; abundance: NA; d_gene: NA; j_gene: TRBJ2-3; CDR3aa: CASSPSVDTQYF; CDR3nt: TGTGCCAGCAGCCCCTCGGTAGATACGCAGTATTTT
v_gene: TRBV5-5; abundance: once; d_gene: NA; j_gene: TRBJ1-1; CDR3aa: CASSLAAGKTEAFF; CDR3nt: TGTGCCAGCAGCTTGGCGGCGGGGAAAACTGAAGCTTTCTTT
v_gene: TRBV5-1; abundance: NA; d_gene: NA; j_gene: TRBJ1-3; CDR3aa: CASSFAYGQLGGNTIYF; CDR3nt: TGCGCCAGCAGCTTCGCGTACGGACAGTTGGGAGGAAACACCATATATTTT
v_gene: TRBV6-5; abundance: NA; d_gene: TRBD1; j_gene: TRBJ2-7; CDR3aa: CASRHPGQGTYEQYF; CDR3nt: TGTGCCAGCCGACATCCGGGACAGGGAACCTACGAGCAGTACTTC
v_gene: TRBV6-1; abundance: NA; d_gene: NA; j_gene: TRBJ1-6; CDR3aa: CASSDLTGFAYNSPLHF; CDR3nt: TGTGCCAGCAGTGATTTAACAGGGTTCGCCTATAATTCACCCCTCCACTTT
v_gene: TRBV3-1/TRBV3-2; abundance: NA; d_gene: TRBD1; j_gene: TRBJ1-2; CDR3aa: CASSQLDRGGGYTF; CDR3nt: TGTGCCAGCAGCCAACTTGACAGGGGCGGAGGCTACACCTTC
v_gene: TRBV11-2; abundance: NA; d_gene: NA; j_gene: TRBJ2-7; CDR3aa: CASSLGGGEQYF; CDR3nt: TGTGCCAGCAGCTTAGGCGGAGGCGAGCAGTACTTC
v_gene: TRBV21-1; abundance: NA; d_gene: NA; j_gene: TRBJ2-7; CDR3aa: CASSKPAVNLGEQYF; CDR3nt: TGTGCCAGCAGCAAACCGGCGGTTAATTTGGGCGAGCAGTACTTC
v_gene: TRBV4-3; abundance: NA; d_gene: NA; j_gene: TRBJ1-6; CDR3aa: CASSQILQGDSPLHF; CDR3nt: TGCGCCAGCAGCCAAATATTACAGGGAGATTCACCCCTCCACTTT
v_gene: TRBV18; abundance: NA; d_gene: NA; j_gene: TRBJ2-3; CDR3aa: CASHKETDTQYF; CDR3nt: TGTGCCAGTCACAAGGAGACAGATACGCAGTATTTT
v_gene: TRBV30; abundance: NA; d_gene: NA; j_gene: TRBJ1-2; CDR3aa: CAWRSGQNYGYTF; CDR3nt: TGTGCCTGGAGATCGGGACAAAACTATGGCTACACCTTC
v_gene: TRBV5-1; abundance: NA; d_gene: NA; j_gene: TRBJ2-5; CDR3aa: CASSHDYRVQETQYF; CDR3nt: TGCGCCAGCAGCCACGATTACAGGGTCCAAGAGACCCAGTACTTC
v_gene: TRBV6-5; abundance: NA; d_gene: NA; j_gene: TRBJ1-2; CDR3aa: CASRRTVNYGYTF; CDR3nt: TGTGCCAGCAGGAGAACAGTCAACTATGGCTACACCTTC
v_gene: TRBV12-3/TRBV12-4; abundance: NA; d_gene: NA; j_gene: TRBJ2-5; CDR3aa: CASSYGRGETQYF; CDR3nt: TGTGCCAGCAGTTATGGGCGTGGGGAGACCCAGTACTTC
v_gene: TRBV5-4; abundance: NA; d_gene: TRBD1; j_gene: TRBJ2-1; CDR3aa: CASSKDRADEQFF; CDR3nt: TGTGCCAGCAGCAAAGACAGGGCAGATGAGCAGTTCTTC
v_gene: TRBV2; abundance: NA; d_gene: TRBD1; j_gene: TRBJ1-1; CDR3aa: CASSEQGGSGAFF; CDR3nt: TGTGCCAGCAGTGAACAGGGGGGTTCTGGAGCTTTCTTT
v_gene: TRBV2; abundance: NA; d_gene: TRBD1; j_gene: TRBJ1-2; CDR3aa: CASGGDRGLLNYGYTF; CDR3nt: TGTGCCAGCGGGGGGGACAGGGGCCTGCTTAACTATGGCTACACCTTC
v_gene: TRBV20-1; abundance: NA; d_gene: NA; j_gene: TRBJ2-7; CDR3aa: CSASAGLYSYEQYF; CDR3nt: TGCAGTGCTAGTGCAGGCCTTTACTCCTACGAGCAGTACTTC
v_gene: TRBV5-1; abundance: NA; d_gene: NA; j_gene: TRBJ1-1; CDR3aa: CASSLGVGGNTEAFF; CDR3nt: TGCGCCAGCAGCTTGGGGGTAGGGGGGAACACTGAAGCTTTCTTT
v_gene: TRBV7-9; abundance: NA; d_gene: NA; j_gene: TRBJ2-5; CDR3aa: CASSALGRGGAKETQYF; CDR3nt: TGTGCCAGCAGCGCCCTGGGGCGTGGGGGGGCAAAAGAGACCCAGTACTTC
v_gene: TRBV28; abundance: NA; d_gene: NA; j_gene: TRBJ1-1; CDR3aa: CASSLSAGLRGEAFF; CDR3nt: TGTGCCAGCAGTTTGTCGGCAGGGCTTCGCGGTGAAGCTTTCTTT
v_gene: TRBV12-3/TRBV12-4; abundance: NA; d_gene: NA; j_gene: TRBJ2-5; CDR3aa: CASSSTRETQYF; CDR3nt: TGTGCCAGCAGTTCTACTAGGGAGACCCAGTACTTC